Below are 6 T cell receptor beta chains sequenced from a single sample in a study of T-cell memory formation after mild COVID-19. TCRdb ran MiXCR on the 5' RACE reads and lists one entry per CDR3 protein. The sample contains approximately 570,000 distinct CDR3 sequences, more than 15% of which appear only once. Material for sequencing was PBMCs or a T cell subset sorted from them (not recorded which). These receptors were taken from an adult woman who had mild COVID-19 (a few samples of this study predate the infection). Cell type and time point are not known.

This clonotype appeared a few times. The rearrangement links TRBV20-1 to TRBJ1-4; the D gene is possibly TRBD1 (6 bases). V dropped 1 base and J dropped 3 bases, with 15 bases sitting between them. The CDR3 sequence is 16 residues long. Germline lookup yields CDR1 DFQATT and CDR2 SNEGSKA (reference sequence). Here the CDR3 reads CSARGLTGKANEKLFF. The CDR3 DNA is TGCAGTGCTAGAGGGTTAACAGGGAAAGCTAATGAAAAACTGTTTTTT.

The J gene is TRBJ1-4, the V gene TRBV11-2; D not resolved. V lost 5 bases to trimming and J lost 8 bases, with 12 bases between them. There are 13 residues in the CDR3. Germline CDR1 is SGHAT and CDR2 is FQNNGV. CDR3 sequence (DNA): TGTGCCAGCAGCCCCCTGGACGTGGAAAAACTGTTTTTT. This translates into CASSPLDVEKLFF.

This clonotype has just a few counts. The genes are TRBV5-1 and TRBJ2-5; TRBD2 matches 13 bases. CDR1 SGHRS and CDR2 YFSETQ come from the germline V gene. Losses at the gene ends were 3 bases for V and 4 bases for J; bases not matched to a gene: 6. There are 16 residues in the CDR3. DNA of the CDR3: TGCGCCAGCAGCTCGGGACTAGCGGGGCTGGGAGAGACCCAGTACTTC. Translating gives CASSSGLAGLGETQYF.

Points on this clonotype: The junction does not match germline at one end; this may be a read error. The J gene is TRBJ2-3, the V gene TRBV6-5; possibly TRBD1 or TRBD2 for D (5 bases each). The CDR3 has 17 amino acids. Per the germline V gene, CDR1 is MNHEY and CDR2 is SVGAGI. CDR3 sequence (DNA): TGTACCAGCAGTGACCCCGACCGGGACCCAAGCACAGATACGCAGTATTTT. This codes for CTSSDPDRDPSTDTQYF.

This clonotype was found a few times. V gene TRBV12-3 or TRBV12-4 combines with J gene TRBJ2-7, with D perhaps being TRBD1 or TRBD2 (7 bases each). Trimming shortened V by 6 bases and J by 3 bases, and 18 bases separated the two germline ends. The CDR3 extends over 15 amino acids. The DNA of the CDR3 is TGTGCCAGCAGGGCTCAGGGGGGGGACAACTACGAGCAGTACTTC. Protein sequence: CASRAQGGDNYEQYF.

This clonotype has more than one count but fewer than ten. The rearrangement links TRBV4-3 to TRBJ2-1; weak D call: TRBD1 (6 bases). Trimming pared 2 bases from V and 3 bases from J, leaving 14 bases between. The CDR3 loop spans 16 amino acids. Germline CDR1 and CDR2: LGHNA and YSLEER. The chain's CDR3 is CASSQFPEGVYNEQFF. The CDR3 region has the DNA TGCGCCAGCAGCCAATTCCCTGAGGGGGTCTACAATGAGCAGTTCTTC.